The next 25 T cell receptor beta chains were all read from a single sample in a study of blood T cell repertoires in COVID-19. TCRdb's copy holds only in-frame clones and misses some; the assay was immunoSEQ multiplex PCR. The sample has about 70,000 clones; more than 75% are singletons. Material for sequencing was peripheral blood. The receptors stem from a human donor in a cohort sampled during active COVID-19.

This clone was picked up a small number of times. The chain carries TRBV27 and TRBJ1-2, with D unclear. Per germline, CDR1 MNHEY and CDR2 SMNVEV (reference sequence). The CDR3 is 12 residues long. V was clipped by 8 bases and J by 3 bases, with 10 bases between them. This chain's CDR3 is CASGVTHYGYTF. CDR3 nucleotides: TGTGCCAGCGGAGTCACACACTATGGCTACACCTTC.

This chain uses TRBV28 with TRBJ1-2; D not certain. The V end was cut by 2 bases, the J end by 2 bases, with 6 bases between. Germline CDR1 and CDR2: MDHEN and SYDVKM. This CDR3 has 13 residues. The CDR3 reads CASSLGQNYGYTF. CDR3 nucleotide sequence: TGTGCCAGCAGTTTAGGCCAGAACTATGGCTACACCTTC.

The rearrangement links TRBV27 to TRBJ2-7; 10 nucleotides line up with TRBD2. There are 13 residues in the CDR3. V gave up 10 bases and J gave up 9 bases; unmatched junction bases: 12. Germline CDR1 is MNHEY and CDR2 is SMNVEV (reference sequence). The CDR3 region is CATSSGGAVGQYF. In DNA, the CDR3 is TGTGCCACCTCGAGCGGGGGGGCAGTCGGGCAGTACTTC.

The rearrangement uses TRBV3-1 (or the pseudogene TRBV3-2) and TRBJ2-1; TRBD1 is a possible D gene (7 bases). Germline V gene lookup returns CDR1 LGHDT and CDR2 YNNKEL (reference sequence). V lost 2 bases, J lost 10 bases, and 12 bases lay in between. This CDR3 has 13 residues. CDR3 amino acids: CASSQHGGGEQFF. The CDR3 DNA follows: TGTGCCAGCAGCCAACATGGAGGGGGCGAGCAGTTCTTC.

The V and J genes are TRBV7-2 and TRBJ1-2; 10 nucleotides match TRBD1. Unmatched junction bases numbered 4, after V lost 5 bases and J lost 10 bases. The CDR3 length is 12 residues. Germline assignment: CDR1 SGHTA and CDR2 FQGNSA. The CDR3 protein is CASSTTGGVYTF. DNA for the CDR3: TGTGCCAGCAGCACGACAGGGGGCGTCTACACCTTC.

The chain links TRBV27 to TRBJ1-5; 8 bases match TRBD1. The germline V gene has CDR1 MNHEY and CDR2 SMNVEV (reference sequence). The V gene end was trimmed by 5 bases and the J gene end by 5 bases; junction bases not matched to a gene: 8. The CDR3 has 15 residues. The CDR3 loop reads CASSPQGAPDQPQHF. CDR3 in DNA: TGTGCCAGCAGTCCTCAGGGGGCGCCGGATCAGCCCCAGCATTTT.

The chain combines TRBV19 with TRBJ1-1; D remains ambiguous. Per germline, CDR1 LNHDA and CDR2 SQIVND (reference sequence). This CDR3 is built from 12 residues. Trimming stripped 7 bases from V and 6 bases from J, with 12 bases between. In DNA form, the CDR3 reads TGTGCCAGTAATACCGGTATCGCTGAAGCTTTCTTT. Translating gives CASNTGIAEAFF.

CDR3 sequence (DNA): TGTGCGGCAGGAAGGGGATATGGCTACACCTTC. This encodes CAAGRGYGYTF. The rearrangement links TRBV28 to TRBJ1-2; a weak D match, TRBD1 (5 bases). There are 11 residues in the CDR3. Germline V gives CDR1 MDHEN, CDR2 SYDVKM.

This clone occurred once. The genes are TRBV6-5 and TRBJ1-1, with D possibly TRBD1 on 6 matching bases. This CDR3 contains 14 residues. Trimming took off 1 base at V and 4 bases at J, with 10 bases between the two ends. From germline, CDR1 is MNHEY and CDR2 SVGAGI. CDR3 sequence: CASSYLTGPTEAFF. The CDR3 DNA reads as TGTGCCAGCAGTTACTTAACAGGGCCCACTGAAGCTTTCTTT.

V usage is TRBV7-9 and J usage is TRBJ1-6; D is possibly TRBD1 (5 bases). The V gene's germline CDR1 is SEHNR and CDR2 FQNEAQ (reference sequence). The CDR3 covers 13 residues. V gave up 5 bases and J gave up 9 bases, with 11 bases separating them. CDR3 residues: CASSLGEVSPLHF. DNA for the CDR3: TGTGCCAGCAGCCTGGGGGAGGTTTCACCCCTCCACTTT.

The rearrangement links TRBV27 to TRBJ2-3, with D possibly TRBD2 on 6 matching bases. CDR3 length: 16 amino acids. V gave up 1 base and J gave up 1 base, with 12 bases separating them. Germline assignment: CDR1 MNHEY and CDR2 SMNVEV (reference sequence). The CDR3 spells CASSLWIGGGTDTQYF. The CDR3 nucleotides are TGTGCCAGCAGTTTATGGATCGGCGGGGGCACAGATACGCAGTATTTT.

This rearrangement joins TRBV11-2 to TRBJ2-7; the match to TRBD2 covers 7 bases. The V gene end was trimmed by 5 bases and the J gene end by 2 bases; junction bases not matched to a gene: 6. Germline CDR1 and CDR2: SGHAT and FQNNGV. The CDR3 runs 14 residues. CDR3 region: CASSRPGGTYEQYF. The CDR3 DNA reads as TGTGCCAGCAGCCGTCCCGGGGGGACCTACGAGCAGTACTTC.

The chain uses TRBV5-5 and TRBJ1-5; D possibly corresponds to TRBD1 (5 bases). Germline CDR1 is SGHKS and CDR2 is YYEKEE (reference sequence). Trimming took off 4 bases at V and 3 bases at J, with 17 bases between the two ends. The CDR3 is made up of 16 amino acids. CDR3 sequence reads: CASSLHSIRDNQPQHF. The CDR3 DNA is TGTGCCAGCAGCCTCCATTCTATCAGGGACAATCAGCCCCAGCATTTT.

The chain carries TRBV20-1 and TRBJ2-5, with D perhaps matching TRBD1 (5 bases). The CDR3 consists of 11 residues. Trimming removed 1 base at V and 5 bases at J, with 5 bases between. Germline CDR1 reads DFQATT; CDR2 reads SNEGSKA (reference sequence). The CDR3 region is CSARAGETQYF. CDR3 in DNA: TGCAGTGCTAGAGCAGGGGAGACCCAGTACTTC.

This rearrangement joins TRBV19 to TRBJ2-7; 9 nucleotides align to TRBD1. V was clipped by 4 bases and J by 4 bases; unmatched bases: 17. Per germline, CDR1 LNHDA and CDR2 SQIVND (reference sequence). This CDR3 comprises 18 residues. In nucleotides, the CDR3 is TGTGCCAGTAGTAGGTCCGGGACAGGGTTCCCTGAATATTACGAGCAGTACTTC. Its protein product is CASSRSGTGFPEYYEQYF.

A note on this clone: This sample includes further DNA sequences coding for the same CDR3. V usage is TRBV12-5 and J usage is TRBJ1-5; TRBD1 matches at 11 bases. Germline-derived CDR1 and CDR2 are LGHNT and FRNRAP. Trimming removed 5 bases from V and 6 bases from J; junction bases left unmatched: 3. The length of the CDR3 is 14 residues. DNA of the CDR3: TGTGCTAGTGGTCTCGGGACAGGGGGTCAGCCCCAGCATTTT. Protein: CASGLGTGGQPQHF.

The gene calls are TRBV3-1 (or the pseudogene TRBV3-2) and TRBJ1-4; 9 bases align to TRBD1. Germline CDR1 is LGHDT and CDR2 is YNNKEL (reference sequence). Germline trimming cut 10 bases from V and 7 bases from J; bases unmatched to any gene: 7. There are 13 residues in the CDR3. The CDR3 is CATGDRASEKLFF. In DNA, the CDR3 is TGTGCCACGGGGGACAGGGCGAGTGAAAAACTGTTTTTT.

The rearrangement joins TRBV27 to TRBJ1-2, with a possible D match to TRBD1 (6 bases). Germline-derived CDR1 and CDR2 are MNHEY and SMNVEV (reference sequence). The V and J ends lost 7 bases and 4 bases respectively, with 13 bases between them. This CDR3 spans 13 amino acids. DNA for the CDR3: TGTGCCAGCAAGCGGGGGGGCACCTATGGCTACACCTTC. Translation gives CASKRGGTYGYTF.

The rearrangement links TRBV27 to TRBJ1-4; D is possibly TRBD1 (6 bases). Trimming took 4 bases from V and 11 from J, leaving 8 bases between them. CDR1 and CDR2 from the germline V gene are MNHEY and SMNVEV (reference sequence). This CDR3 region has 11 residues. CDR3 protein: CASSSGDKLFF. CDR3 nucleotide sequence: TGTGCCAGCAGTTCAGGGGACAAACTGTTTTTT.

CDR3 region: CASRGGAETQYF. CDR3 DNA sequence: TGTGCCAGCAGGGGGGGGGCAGAGACCCAGTACTTC. The chain uses TRBV13 and TRBJ2-5, with D maybe TRBD2 (7 bases). The germline CDR1 and CDR2 sequences are PRHDT and FYEKMQ (reference sequence). The length of the CDR3 is 12 residues. V was cut by 6 bases and J by 4 bases, with 9 bases left in between. Full variable domain (rest looked up from reference TRBV13 and TRBJ2-5): AAGVIQSPRHLIKEKRETATLKCYPIPRHDTVYWYQQGPGQDPQFLISFYEKMQSDKGSIPDRFSAQQFSDYHSELNMSSLELGDSALYFCASRGGAETQYFGPGTRLLVL.

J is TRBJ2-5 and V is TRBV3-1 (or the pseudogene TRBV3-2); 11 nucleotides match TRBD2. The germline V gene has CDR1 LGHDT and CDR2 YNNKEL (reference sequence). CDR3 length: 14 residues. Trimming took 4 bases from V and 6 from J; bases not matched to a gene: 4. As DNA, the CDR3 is TGTGCCAGCAGCCTTAGCGGGGGGGCTCAGACCCAGTACTTC. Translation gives CASSLSGGAQTQYF.

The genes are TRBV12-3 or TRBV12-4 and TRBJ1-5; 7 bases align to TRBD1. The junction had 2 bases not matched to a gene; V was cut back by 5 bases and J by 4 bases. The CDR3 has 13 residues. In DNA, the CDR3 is TGTGCCAGCAGTCTACAGGGGAATCAGCCCCAGCATTTT. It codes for CASSLQGNQPQHF.

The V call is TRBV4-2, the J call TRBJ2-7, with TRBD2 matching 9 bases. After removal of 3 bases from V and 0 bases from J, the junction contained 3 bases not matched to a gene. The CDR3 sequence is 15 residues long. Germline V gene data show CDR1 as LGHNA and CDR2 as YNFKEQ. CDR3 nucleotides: TGTGCCAGCAGCCAGGGAGCGGGGGGCTCCTACGAGCAGTACTTC. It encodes CASSQGAGGSYEQYF.

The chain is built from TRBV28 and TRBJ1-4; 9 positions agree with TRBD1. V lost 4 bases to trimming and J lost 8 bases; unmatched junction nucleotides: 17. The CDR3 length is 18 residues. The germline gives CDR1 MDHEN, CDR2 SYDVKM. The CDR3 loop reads CASSSPGQGIVLGEKLFF. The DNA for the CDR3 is TGTGCCAGCAGTTCCCCGGGACAGGGAATAGTGCTCGGGGAAAAACTGTTTTTT.

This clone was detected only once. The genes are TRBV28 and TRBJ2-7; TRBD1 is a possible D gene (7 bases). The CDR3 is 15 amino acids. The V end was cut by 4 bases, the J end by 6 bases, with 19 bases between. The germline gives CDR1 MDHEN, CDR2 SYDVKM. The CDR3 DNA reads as TGTGCCAGCAGTTCCTCGGGCAGGGGGGCGGTCGAGCAGTACTTC. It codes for CASSSSGRGAVEQYF.